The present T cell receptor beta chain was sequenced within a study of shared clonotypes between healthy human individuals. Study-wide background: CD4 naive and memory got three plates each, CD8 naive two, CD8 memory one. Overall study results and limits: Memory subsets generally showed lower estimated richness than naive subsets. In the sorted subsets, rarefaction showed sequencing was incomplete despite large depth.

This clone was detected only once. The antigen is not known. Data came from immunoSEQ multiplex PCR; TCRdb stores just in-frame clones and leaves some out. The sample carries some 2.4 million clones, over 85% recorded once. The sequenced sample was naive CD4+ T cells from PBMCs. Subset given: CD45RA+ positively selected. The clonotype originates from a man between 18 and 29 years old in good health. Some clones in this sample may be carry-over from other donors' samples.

The CDR3, as DNA: TGCAGCGTTGCTGTCAGGGCGAGCACTGAAGCTTTCTTT. It encodes CSVAVRASTEAFF. V is TRBV29-1 and J is TRBJ1-1; D might be TRBD1 (5 bases). The CDR3 has 13 residues. Trimming took 4 bases from V and 4 from J, leaving 13 bases between them. Germline V gives CDR1 SQVTM, CDR2 ANQGSEA.